Following are 5 T cell receptor beta chains from one sample sequenced in a study of Ad26.COV2.S vaccination and SARS-CoV-2 variants. The sample's treatment: around 19 received Ad26.COV2.S at low or high dose, single or two shots; 5 received placebo; per-sample allocation not given. Vaccine and placebo recipients were sampled on day 63 after the first injection. Some clones are missing from TCRdb's copy, which holds only in-frame ones; the method was immunoSEQ multiplex PCR. The sample lists around 300,000 clones, 85% to 90% seen once, with approximately 5% in the top ten. The specimen comprised peripheral blood, sampled in a trial of Ad26.COV2.S vaccine versus placebo. The origin of the receptors is a person aged 18-60 years who received the Ad26.COV2.S COVID-19 vaccine or a placebo.

V and J are TRBV5-4 and TRBJ2-5; D is unresolved. The V end was cut by 2 bases, the J end by 3 bases, with 11 bases between. CDR3 length equals 14 residues. Germline values: CDR1 SGHNT, CDR2 YYREEE (reference sequence). The CDR3 spells CASSFPDGKETQYF. CDR3 nucleotide sequence: TGTGCCAGCAGCTTCCCTGACGGTAAAGAGACCCAGTACTTC. The whole variable domain, remainder taken from reference TRBV5-4 and TRBJ2-5, is ETGVTQSPTHLIKTRGQQVTLRCSSQSGHNTVSWYQQALGQGPQFIFQYYREEENGRGNFPPRFSGLQFPNYSSELNVNALELDDSALYLCASSFPDGKETQYFGPGTRLLVL.

J is TRBJ1-6 and V is TRBV7-2, with TRBD1 matching over 7 bases. V shed 5 bases and J 4 bases; nucleotides not matched to a gene: 5. The CDR3 is 15 amino acids. The germline V gene has CDR1 SGHTA and CDR2 FQGNSA. CDR3 in amino acids: CASSGGQAYNSPLHF. CDR3 nucleotides: TGTGCCAGCAGCGGTGGACAGGCTTATAATTCACCCCTCCACTTT.

The V call is TRBV7-2, the J call TRBJ2-7; 9 bases agree with TRBD2. V was pared by 1 base and J by 4 bases, with 14 bases of the junction left unmatched. Germline V gives CDR1 SGHTA, CDR2 FQGNSA. This CDR3 contains 18 residues. The CDR3 loop is CASSLVEIQLLAGYEQYF. Here the CDR3 DNA reads TGTGCCAGCAGCTTAGTTGAGATTCAGCTACTAGCGGGTTACGAGCAGTACTTC.

The chain employs TRBV7-8 and TRBJ2-1; D gene ambiguous. Germline V gene data show CDR1 as SGHVS and CDR2 as FQNEAQ. The CDR3 contains 15 residues. Trimming took off 3 bases at V and 0 bases at J, with 9 bases between the two ends. The CDR3 protein is CASSLRFGSYNEQFF. CDR3 sequence (DNA): TGTGCCAGCAGCTTGAGGTTTGGCTCCTACAATGAGCAGTTCTTC.

This rearrangement joins TRBV5-5 to TRBJ1-2; possible D gene TRBD1, 5 bases. Trimming took off 0 bases at V and 2 bases at J, with 8 bases between the two ends. Germline-derived CDR1 and CDR2 are SGHKS and YYEKEE (reference sequence). The CDR3 spans 14 residues. In DNA form, the CDR3 reads TGTGCCAGCAGCTTGGGTGGGGGGAACTATGGCTACACCTTC. The encoded protein is CASSLGGGNYGYTF.